In this sample, the clone carrying this T cell receptor beta chain turned up a few times. Its specificity is not known. Trimming took off 4 bases at V and 5 bases at J, with 9 bases between the two ends. This CDR3 is built from 12 residues. Germline lookup yields CDR1 LGHDT and CDR2 YNNKEL (reference sequence). The protocol attached unique molecular identifiers to individual cDNA molecules. TCRdb re-analysed the 5' RACE reads in MiXCR, keeping a single row per CDR3 protein. This sample carries approximately 110,000 distinct CDR3 sequences, just under 15% of them seen once, and the ten largest clones take just over 20%. This sample is part of a study of early T cells in non-severe SARS-CoV-2 infection. The wider study: Alpha and beta chains were unpaired, from unsorted whole-blood bulk RNA.

Broader study findings: There was a bias toward anti-spike CD8 responses in VDJdb matching, which missed private and CD4 specificities.

This receptor was identified in an adult who was a healthcare worker with PCR-confirmed SARS-CoV-2 infection or an uninfected control (not recorded which). The source material was whole blood. The rearrangement joins TRBV3-1 to TRBJ2-7, with D unresolved. In DNA, the CDR3 is TGTGCCAGCAGCCTTGCCCGGGACGAGCAGTACTTC. It is translated as CASSLARDEQYF.